This TCR beta chain was recovered during a study of blood T cell repertoires in COVID-19. Germline V CDR1 and CDR2: GTSNPN, SVGIG (reference sequence). The CDR3 spans 12 residues. With 4 bases removed from V and 4 bases from J, the gap between germline ends came to 9 bases. Measured with immunoSEQ multiplex PCR; TCRdb has only the in-frame clones, and not every one. The sample yields about 140,000 clones, 84% seen once. Input material: PBMCs or T cells enriched from blood (not recorded which). The receptor was derived from a woman between 50 and 59 years old with acute COVID-19. The chain uses TRBV30 and TRBJ2-3; D is uncertain. The DNA of the CDR3 is TGTGCCTGGACCCCAGAGGCAGATACGCAGTATTTT. Its translation: CAWTPEADTQYF.